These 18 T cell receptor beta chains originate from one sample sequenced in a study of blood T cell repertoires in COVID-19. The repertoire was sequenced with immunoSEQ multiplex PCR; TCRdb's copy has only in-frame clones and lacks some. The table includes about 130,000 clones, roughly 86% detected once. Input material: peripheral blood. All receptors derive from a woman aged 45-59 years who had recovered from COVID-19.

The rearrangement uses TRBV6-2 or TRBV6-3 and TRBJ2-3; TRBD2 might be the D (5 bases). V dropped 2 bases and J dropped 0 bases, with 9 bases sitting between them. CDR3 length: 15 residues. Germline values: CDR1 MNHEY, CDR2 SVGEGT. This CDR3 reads CASSYGGGSTDTQYF. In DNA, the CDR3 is TGTGCCAGCAGTTACGGTGGCGGGAGCACAGATACGCAGTATTTT.

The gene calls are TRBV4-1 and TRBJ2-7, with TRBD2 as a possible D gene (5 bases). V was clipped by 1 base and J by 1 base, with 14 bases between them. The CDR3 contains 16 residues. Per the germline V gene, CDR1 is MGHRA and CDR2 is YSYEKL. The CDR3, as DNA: TGCGCCAGCAGCCAAGCTACGACCGGGGTATCCTACGAGCAGTACTTC. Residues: CASSQATTGVSYEQYF.

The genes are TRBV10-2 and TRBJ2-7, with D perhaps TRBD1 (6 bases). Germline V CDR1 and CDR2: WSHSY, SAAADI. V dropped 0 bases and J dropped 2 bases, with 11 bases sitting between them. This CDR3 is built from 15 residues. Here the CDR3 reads CASSESRQGPYEQYF. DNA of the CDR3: TGCGCCAGCAGTGAGTCGAGGCAGGGGCCCTACGAGCAGTACTTC.

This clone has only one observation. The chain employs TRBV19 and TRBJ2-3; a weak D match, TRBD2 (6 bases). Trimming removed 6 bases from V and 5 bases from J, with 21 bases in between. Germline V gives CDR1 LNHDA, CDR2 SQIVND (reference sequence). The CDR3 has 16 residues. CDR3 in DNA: TGTGCCAGTAGCATCCCCGGCAGGGACTTAAAAGATACGCAGTATTTT. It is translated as CASSIPGRDLKDTQYF.

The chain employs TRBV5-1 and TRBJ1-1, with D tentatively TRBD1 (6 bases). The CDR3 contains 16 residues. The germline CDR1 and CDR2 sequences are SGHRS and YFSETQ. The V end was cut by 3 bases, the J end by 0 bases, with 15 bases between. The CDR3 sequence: CASSWGPDRLNTEAFF. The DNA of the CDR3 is TGCGCCAGCAGCTGGGGGCCTGACAGGCTGAACACTGAAGCTTTCTTT.

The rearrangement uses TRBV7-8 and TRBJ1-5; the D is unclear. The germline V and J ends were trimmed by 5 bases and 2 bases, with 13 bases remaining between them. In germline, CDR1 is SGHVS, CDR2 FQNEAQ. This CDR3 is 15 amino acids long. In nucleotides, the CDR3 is TGTGCCAGCAGCCCAGGTGGGAGGGGCAATCAGCCCCAGCATTTT. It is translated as CASSPGGRGNQPQHF.

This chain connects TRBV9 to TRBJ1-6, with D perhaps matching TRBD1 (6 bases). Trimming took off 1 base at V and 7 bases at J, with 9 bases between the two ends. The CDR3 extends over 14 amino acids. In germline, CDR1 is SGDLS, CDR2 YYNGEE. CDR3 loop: CASSVNRANSPLHF. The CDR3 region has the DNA TGTGCCAGCAGCGTAAACAGGGCCAATTCACCCCTCCACTTT.

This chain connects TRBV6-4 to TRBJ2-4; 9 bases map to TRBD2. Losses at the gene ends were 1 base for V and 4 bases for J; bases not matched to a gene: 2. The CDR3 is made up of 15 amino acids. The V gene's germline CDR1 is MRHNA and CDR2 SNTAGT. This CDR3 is CASSDYSGGKNIQYF. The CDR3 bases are TGTGCCAGCAGTGACTATAGCGGGGGTAAAAACATTCAGTACTTC.

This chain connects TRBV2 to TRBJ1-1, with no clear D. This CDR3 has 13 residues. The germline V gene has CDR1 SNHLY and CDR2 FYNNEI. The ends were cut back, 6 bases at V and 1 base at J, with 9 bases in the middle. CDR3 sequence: CASRKEGNTEAFF. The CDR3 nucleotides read TGTGCCAGCAGGAAGGAGGGGAACACTGAAGCTTTCTTT. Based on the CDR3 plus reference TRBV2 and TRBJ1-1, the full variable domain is EPEVTQTPSHQVTQMGQEVILRCVPISNHLYFYWYRQILGQKVEFLVSFYNNEISEKSEIFDDQFSVERPDGSNFTLKIRSTKLEDSAMYFCASRKEGNTEAFFGQGTRLTVV.

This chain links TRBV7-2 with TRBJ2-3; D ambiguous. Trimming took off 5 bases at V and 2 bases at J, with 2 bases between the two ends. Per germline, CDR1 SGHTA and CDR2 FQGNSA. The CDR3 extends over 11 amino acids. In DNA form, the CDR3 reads TGTGCCAGCAGCCTCACAGATACGCAGTATTTT. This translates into CASSLTDTQYF.

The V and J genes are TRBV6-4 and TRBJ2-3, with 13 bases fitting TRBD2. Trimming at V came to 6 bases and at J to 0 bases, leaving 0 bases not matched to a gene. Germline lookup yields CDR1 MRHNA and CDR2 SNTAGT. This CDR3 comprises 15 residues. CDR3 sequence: CASRGLAGSTDTQYF. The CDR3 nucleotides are TGTGCCAGCAGGGGACTAGCGGGAAGCACAGATACGCAGTATTTT.

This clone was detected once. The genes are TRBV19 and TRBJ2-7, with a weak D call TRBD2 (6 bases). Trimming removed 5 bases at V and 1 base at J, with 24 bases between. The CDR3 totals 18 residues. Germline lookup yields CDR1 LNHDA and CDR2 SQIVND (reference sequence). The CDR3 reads CASSSEDLSAGNSYEQYF. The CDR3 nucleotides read TGTGCCAGTAGTTCCGAGGACCTGTCGGCGGGAAATTCCTACGAGCAGTACTTC.

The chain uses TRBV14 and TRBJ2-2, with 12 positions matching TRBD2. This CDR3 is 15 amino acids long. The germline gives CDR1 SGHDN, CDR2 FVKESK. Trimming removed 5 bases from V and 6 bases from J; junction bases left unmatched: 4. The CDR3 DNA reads TGTGCCAGCAGCTTACTAGCGGGGGGACCCGGGGAGCTGTTTTTT. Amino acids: CASSLLAGGPGELFF. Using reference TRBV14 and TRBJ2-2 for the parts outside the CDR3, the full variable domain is EAGVTQFPSHSVIEKGQTVTLRCDPISGHDNLYWYRRVMGKEIKFLLHFVKESKQDESGMPNNRFLAERTGGTYSTLKVQPAELEDSGVYFCASSLLAGGPGELFFGEGSRLTVL.

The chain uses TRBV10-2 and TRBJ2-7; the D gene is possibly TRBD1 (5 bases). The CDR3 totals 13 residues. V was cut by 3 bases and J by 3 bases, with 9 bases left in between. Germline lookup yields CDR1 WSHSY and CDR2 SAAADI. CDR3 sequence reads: CASSDLTDYEQYF. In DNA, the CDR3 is TGCGCCAGCAGTGACCTGACAGACTACGAGCAGTACTTC.

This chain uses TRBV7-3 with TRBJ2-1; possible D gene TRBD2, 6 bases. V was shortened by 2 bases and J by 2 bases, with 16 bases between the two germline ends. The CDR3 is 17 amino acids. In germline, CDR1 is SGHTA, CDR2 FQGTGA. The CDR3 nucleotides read TGTGCCAGCAGCTTAGGGCGGGGCCTGGGCCCCTACAATGAGCAGTTCTTC. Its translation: CASSLGRGLGPYNEQFF.

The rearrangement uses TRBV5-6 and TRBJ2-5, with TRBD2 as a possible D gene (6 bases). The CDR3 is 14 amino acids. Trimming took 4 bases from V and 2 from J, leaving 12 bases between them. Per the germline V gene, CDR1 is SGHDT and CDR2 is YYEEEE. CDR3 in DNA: TGTGCCAGCAGCAGGGACTGGCGGCAAGAGACCCAGTACTTC. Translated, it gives CASSRDWRQETQYF.

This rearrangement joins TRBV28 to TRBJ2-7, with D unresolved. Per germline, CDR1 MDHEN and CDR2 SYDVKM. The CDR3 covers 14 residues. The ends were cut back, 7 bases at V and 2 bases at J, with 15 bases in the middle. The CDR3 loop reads CASTSGSSTYEQYF. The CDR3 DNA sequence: TGTGCCAGCACCTCAGGAAGTAGTACCTACGAGCAGTACTTC.

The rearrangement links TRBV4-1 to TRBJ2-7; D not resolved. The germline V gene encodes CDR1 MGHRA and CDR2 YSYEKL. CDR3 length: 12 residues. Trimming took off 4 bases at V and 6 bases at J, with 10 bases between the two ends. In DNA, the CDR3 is TGCGCCAGCAGCCCGTTGAGAGGCGAGCAGTACTTC. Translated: CASSPLRGEQYF.